The rows below give T cell receptor beta chains drawn from one sample of a study of T-cell memory formation after mild COVID-19. MiXCR, run by TCRdb on the 5' RACE reads, gives a single entry per CDR3 protein. The sample records about 300,000 distinct CDR3 sequences, less than 20% being singletons. What was sequenced was PBMCs or a T cell subset sorted from them (not recorded which). Receptors originate from a man younger than 35 who had mild COVID-19 (a few samples of this study predate the infection). Cell type and time point are not known. The CDR3 runs from the conserved cysteine through the conserved F or W. A D gene is named only where the DNA matches it firmly. Clone sizes are given selectively: once, few, many, or a class where the clone is expanded.

clone_size	v_call	d_call	j_call	cdr3_nt	cdr3_aa
NA	TRBV6-2/TRBV6-3	NA	TRBJ1-1	TGTGCCAGCAGTGGGTTGGACACTGAAGCTTTCTTT	CASSGLDTEAFF
NA	TRBV6-5	NA	TRBJ2-2	TGTGCCAGCAGTTACTCGACGGTTGGTACCGGGGAGCTGTTTTTT	CASSYSTVGTGELFF
few	TRBV28	NA	TRBJ1-1	TGTGCCAGCAGTTTAATGGGACAAGTGAACACTGAAGCTTTCTTT	CASSLMGQVNTEAFF
many	TRBV12-3/TRBV12-4	NA	TRBJ2-2	TGTGCCAGCAGTCCCGTAGGGGGTCGGGATCCCGGGGAGCTGTTTTTT	CASSPVGGRDPGELFF
NA	TRBV18	TRBD1	TRBJ1-3	TGTGCCAGCTCACCGACGACAGGGAACTCTGGAAACACCATATATTTT	CASSPTTGNSGNTIYF
NA	TRBV15	TRBD1	TRBJ2-2	TGTGCCACCAGCAGAGATCGAACAGGGGGCATCGGGGAGCTGTTTTTT	CATSRDRTGGIGELFF
few	TRBV7-9	TRBD2	TRBJ2-2	TGTGCCAGCAGCTCTTTGCGGGGGAAGAACACCGGGGAGCTGTTTTTT	CASSSLRGKNTGELFF
NA	TRBV7-8	TRBD2	TRBJ2-4	TGTGCCAGCAGCTTTCGGCGACTAGCGGGGGGCCACAAAAACATTCAGTACTTC	CASSFRRLAGGHKNIQYF
NA	TRBV4-1	NA	TRBJ2-1	TGCGCCAGCAGCCACCACTCAGGGTCCCTCCACAATGAGCAGTTCTTC	CASSHHSGSLHNEQFF
NA	TRBV20-1	TRBD1	TRBJ1-4	TGCAGTGCTCGACGGACAGGGAGCTATGAAAAACTGTTTTTT	CSARRTGSYEKLFF
few	TRBV5-1	NA	TRBJ1-5	TGCGCCAGCAGCTTGATCGGGGGCGGTAATCAGCCCCAGCATTTT	CASSLIGGGNQPQHF
few	TRBV5-1	NA	TRBJ1-4	TGCGCCAGCAGCTTGGTAGGGGCGCAGACTAATGAAAAACTGTTTTTT	CASSLVGAQTNEKLFF
many	TRBV5-1	NA	TRBJ2-5	TGCGCCAGCAGCTGGACCACTCAAGAGACCCAGTACTTC	CASSWTTQETQYF
many	TRBV9	NA	TRBJ2-2	TGTGCCAGCAGCACCCGGGGGACCGGGGAGCTGTTTTTT	CASSTRGTGELFF
NA	TRBV7-9	NA	TRBJ1-1	TGTGCCAGCAGCTTAGTTATTTCTGAAGCTTTCTTT	CASSLVISEAFF
NA	TRBV4-3	NA	TRBJ2-1	TGCGCCAGCAGCCAAGATTGGGACAATGAGCAGTTCTTC	CASSQDWDNEQFF
NA	TRBV7-8	NA	TRBJ1-1	TGTGCCAGCAGCAACAAACGGGGGAGGCCTGAAGCTTTCTTT	CASSNKRGRPEAFF
NA	TRBV6-2/TRBV6-3	NA	TRBJ2-6	TGTGCCAGCGGATCCTACAGGGAATCCCCCTCTGGGGCCAACGTCCTGACTTTC	CASGSYRESPSGANVLTF
few	TRBV5-1	NA	TRBJ2-2	TGCGCCAGCAGCTTGCGCCCGACAGCTAACACCGGGGAGCTGTTTTTT	CASSLRPTANTGELFF
NA	TRBV7-7	TRBD1	TRBJ2-2	TGTGCTAGCAGCCTAGGGACAGGGGCCACCGGGGAGCTGTTTTTT	CASSLGTGATGELFF
NA	TRBV15	NA	TRBJ2-3	TGTGCCACCAGCAGAGAATTGTCTAGCACAGATACGCAGTATTTT	CATSRELSSTDTQYF
NA	TRBV13	NA	TRBJ1-6	TGTGCCAGCAGCTTTCAGGGGATCGCATCACCCCTCCACTTT	CASSFQGIASPLHF
many	TRBV5-4	NA	TRBJ1-1	TGTGCCAGCAGCTTGGGAAGCACTGAAGCTTTCTTT	CASSLGSTEAFF
few	TRBV5-6	NA	TRBJ2-1	TGTGCCAGCAGCGAAACAGGAGCGGGCCTGGATGAGCAGTTCTTC	CASSETGAGLDEQFF
NA	TRBV4-3	TRBD2	TRBJ2-5	TGCGCCAGCAGCCAAGATCTCGCGGGGGGGTCGCAGACCCAGTACTTC	CASSQDLAGGSQTQYF
NA	TRBV10-3	NA	TRBJ1-4	TGTGCCACCTGGACGGGAGATATCGCAACTAATGAAAAACTGTTTTTT	CATWTGDIATNEKLFF
few	TRBV29-1	NA	TRBJ2-7	TGCAGCGTTGTTCACAGCAACTACGAGCAGTACTTC	CSVVHSNYEQYF
many	TRBV5-1	TRBD1	TRBJ2-2	TGCGCCAGCAGCCGGGACAGGGTGCAGAACACCGGGGAGCTGTTTTTT	CASSRDRVQNTGELFF
NA	TRBV3-1	NA	TRBJ2-3	TGTGCCAGCAGCCAAGATCGTGGTTATACGCAGTATTTT	CASSQDRGYTQYF
NA	TRBV12-3/TRBV12-4	NA	TRBJ1-1	TGTGCCAGTAGAGCGGGGCTTACTGAAGCTTTCTTT	CASRAGLTEAFF
NA	TRBV2	NA	TRBJ2-4	TGTGCCATAACCGTGGTTGGCAAAAACATTCAGTACTTC	CAITVVGKNIQYF
few	TRBV4-1	NA	TRBJ1-4	TGCGCCAGCAGCCAAGGATTGGGGGAAGAAAAACTGTTTTTT	CASSQGLGEEKLFF
few	TRBV2	NA	TRBJ2-3	TGTGCCAGCAGTACGGAAACTCCCCTCACAGATACGCAGTATTTT	CASSTETPLTDTQYF
many	TRBV4-3	NA	TRBJ2-3	TGCGCCAGCAGCCAAGCTCTCGCGGGGACCACAGATACGCAGTATTTT	CASSQALAGTTDTQYF
few	TRBV6-1	TRBD1	TRBJ2-3	TGTGCCAGCACTCTGACAGGGGGCAAAGATACGCAGTATTTT	CASTLTGGKDTQYF